The source of this TCR beta chain is a study of T cell changes during pregnancy in multiple sclerosis. This CDR3 contains 15 residues. V lost 4 bases, J lost 4 bases, and 16 bases lay in between. CDR1 is LNHNV and CDR2 is YYDKDF in the germline V gene (reference sequence). The protocol was immunoSEQ multiplex PCR, while the TCRdb copy is restricted to in-frame clones and leaves out a portion. The table includes about 40,000 clones, around 90% detected once. This TCR came from a female donor in good health, enrolled as a control in a pregnancy study. Here the sequenced sample was CD4+ T cells from peripheral blood mononuclear cells, taken in the second trimester of pregnancy. This chain uses TRBV15 with TRBJ2-5; D might be TRBD1 (5 bases). CDR3 nucleotides: TGTGCCACCAGCATTCTCAGGGTACGGATAGAGACCCAGTACTTC. The encoded protein is CATSILRVRIETQYF.